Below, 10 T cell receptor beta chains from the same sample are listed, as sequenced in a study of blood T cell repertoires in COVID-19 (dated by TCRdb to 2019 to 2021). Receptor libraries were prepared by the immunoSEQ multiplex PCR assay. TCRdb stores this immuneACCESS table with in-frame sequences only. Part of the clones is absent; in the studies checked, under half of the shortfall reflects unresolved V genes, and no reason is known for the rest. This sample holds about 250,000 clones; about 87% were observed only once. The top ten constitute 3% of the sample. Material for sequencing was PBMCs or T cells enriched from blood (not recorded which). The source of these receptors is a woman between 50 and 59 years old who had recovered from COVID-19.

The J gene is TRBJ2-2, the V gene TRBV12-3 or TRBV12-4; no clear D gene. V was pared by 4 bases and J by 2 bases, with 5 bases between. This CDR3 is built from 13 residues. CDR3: CASSSVNTGELFF. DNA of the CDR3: TGTGCCAGCAGTTCCGTTAACACCGGGGAGCTGTTTTTT.

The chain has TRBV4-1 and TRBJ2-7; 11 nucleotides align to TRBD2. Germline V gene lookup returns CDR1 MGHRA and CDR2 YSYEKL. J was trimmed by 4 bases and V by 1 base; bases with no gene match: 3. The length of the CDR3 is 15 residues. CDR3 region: CASSQGLAGRYEQYF. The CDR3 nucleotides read TGCGCCAGCAGCCAAGGACTAGCGGGAAGGTACGAGCAGTACTTC.

This chain's CDR3 is CASSDEERAFF. The CDR3 DNA sequence: TGTGCCAGTAGTGATGAGGAGCGGGCTTTCTTT. The V call is TRBV9, the J call TRBJ1-1; unclear D gene. From germline, CDR1 is SGDLS and CDR2 YYNGEE. V gave up 8 bases and J gave up 11 bases, with 16 bases separating them. The CDR3 runs 11 residues.

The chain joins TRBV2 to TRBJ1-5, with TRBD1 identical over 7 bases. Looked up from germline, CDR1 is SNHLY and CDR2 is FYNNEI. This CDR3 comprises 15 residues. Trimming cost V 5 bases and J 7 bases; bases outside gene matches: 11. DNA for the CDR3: TGTGCCAGCAGTACAGGGGCCGTGGGCTCACAGCCCCAGCATTTT. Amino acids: CASSTGAVGSQPQHF.

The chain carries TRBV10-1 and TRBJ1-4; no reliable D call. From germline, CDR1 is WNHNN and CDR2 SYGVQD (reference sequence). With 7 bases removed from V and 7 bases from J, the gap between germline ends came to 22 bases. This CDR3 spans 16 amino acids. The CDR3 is CASTHLPRVMLEKLFF. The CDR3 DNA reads TGCGCCAGCACACACCTCCCCCGGGTCATGCTTGAAAAACTGTTTTTT.

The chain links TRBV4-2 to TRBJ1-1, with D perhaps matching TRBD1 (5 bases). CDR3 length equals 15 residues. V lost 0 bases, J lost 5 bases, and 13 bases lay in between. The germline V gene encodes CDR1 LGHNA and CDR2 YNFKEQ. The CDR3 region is CASSQDTGGSTEAFF. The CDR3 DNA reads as TGTGCCAGCAGCCAAGATACGGGGGGGAGTACTGAAGCTTTCTTT.

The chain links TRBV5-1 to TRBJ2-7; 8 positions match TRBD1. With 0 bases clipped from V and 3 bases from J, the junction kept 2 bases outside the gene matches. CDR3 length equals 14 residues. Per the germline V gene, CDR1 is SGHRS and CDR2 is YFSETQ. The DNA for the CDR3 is TGCGCCAGCAGCTTGGTAGACAGGGGCTACGAGCAGTACTTC. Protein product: CASSLVDRGYEQYF.

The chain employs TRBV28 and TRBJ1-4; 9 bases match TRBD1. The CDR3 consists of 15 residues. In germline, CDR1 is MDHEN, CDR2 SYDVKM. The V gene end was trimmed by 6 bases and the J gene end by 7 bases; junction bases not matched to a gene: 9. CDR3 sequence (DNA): TGTGCCAGCAGGCCTACCGGGACAGGGAGTGAAAAACTGTTTTTT. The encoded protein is CASRPTGTGSEKLFF.

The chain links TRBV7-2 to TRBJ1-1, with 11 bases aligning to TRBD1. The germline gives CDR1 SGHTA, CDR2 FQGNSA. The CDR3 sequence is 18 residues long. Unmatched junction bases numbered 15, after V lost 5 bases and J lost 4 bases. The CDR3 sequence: CASSDSRDRGKVTTEAFF. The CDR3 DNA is TGTGCCAGCAGCGACAGCCGGGACAGGGGGAAGGTGACCACTGAAGCTTTCTTT. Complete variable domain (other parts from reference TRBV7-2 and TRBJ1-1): GAGVSQSPSNKVTEKGKDVELRCDPISGHTALYWYRQSLGQGLEFLIYFQGNSAPDKSGLPSDRFSAERTGGSVSTLTIQRTQQEDSAVYLCASSDSRDRGKVTTEAFFGQGTRLTVV.

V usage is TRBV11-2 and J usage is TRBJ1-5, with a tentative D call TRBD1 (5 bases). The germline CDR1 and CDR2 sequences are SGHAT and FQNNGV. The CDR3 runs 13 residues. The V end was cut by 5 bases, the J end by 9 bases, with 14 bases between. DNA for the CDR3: TGTGCCAGCAGCGTGACAGTCCAGGGGCCCCAGCATTTT. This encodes CASSVTVQGPQHF.